This entry is about one TCR beta chain. This sample was included in a study of blood T cell repertoires in COVID-19. CDR3 length equals 12 residues. J gave up 5 bases and V 4 bases, and 5 bases lay outside the gene matches. The V gene's germline CDR1 is SQVTM and CDR2 ANQGSEA. As processed by the authors: How many nucleated cells were present was estimated from reference gene primer amplification. Only in-frame clones appear in the TCRdb table, and some are missing; sequencing was by immunoSEQ multiplex PCR. V and J calls plus clone size are reproduced from that table; the DNA served to infer D and trimming. The sample consists of roughly 100,000 clones, around nine tenths of them appearing once.

Source material: peripheral blood. The receptor comes from a woman between 50 and 59 years old in a cohort sampled during active COVID-19. The chain combines TRBV29-1 with TRBJ2-7; 7 bases match TRBD1. The CDR3 region is CSVATGWNEQYF. The CDR3 DNA follows: TGCAGCGTTGCGACAGGGTGGAACGAGCAGTACTTC.